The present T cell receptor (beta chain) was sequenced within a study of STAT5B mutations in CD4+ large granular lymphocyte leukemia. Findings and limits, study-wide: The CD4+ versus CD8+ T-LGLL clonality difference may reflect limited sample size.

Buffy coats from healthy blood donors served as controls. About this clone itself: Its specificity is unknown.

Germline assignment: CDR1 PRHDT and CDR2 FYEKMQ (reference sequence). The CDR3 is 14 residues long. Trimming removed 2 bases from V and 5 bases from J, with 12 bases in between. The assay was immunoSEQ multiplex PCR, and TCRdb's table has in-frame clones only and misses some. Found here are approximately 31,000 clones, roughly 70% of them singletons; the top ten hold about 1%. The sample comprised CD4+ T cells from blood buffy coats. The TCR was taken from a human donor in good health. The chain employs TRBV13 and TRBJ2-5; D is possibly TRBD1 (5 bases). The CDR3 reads CASSLYQGVETQYF. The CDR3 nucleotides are TGTGCCAGCAGCTTATATCAGGGTGTGGAGACCCAGTACTTC. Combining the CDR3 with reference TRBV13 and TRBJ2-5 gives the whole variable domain AAGVIQSPRHLIKEKRETATLKCYPIPRHDTVYWYQQGPGQDPQFLISFYEKMQSDKGSIPDRFSAQQFSDYHSELNMSSLELGDSALYFCASSLYQGVETQYFGPGTRLLVL.